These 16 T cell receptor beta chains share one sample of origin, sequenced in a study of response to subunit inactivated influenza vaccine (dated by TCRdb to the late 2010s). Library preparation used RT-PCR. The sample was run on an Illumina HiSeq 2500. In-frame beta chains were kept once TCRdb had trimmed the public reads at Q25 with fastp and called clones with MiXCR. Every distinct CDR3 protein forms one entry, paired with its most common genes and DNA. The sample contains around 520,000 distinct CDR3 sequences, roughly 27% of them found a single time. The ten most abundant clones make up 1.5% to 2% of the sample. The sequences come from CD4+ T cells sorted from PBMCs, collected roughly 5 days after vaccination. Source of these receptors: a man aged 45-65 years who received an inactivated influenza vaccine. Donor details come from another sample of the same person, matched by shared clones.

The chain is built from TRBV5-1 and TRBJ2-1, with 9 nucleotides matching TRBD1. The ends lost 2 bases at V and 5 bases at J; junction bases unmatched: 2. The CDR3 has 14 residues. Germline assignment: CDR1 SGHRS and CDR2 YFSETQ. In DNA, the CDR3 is TGCGCCAGCAGCTTCCGGGACAGGGACAATGAGCAGTTCTTC. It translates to CASSFRDRDNEQFF.

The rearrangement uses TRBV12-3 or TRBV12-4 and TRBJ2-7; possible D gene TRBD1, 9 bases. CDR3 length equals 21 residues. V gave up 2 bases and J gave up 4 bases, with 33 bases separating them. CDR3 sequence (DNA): TGTGCCAGCAGTTTACGTGGAACTGGACAGGGGAGAGCGGGAGTCGATTACGAGCAGTACTTC. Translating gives CASSLRGTGQGRAGVDYEQYF.

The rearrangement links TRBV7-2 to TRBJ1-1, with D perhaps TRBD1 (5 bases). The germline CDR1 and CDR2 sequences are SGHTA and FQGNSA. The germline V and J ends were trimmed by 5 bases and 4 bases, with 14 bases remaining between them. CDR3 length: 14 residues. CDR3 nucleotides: TGTGCCAGCAGCGCTGGGGGTTTGGGCACTGAAGCTTTCTTT. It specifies CASSAGGLGTEAFF.

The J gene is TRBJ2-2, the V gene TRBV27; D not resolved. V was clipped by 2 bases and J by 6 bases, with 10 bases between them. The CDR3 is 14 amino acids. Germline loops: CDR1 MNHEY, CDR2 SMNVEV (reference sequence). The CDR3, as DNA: TGTGCCAGCAGTTTAAGGCCCCGGGCCGGGGAGCTGTTTTTT. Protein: CASSLRPRAGELFF.

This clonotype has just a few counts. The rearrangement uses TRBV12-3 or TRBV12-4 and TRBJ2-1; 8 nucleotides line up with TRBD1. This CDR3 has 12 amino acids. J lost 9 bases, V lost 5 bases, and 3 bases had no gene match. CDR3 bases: TGTGCCAGCAGTGGACAGGGATCTGAGCAGTTCTTC. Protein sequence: CASSGQGSEQFF.

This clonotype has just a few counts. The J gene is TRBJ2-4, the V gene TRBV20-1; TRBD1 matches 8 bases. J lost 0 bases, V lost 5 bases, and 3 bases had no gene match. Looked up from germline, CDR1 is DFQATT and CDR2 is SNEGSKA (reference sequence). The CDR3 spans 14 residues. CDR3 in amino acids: CSAWDRPAKNIQYF. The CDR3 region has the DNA TGCAGTGCTTGGGACAGGCCAGCCAAAAACATTCAGTACTTC.

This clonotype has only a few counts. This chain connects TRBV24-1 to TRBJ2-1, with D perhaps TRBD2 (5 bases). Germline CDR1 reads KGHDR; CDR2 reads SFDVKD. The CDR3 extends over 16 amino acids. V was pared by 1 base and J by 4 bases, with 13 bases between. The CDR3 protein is CATSDFGGPGYNEQFF. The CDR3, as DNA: TGTGCCACCAGTGATTTTGGCGGGCCGGGGTACAATGAGCAGTTCTTC.

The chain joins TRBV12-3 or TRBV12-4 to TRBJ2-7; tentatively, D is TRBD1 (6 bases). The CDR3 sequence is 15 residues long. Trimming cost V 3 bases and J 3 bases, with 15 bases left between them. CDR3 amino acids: CASSFDRNTNYEQYF. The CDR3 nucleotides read TGTGCCAGCAGTTTCGACAGGAATACTAACTACGAGCAGTACTTC.

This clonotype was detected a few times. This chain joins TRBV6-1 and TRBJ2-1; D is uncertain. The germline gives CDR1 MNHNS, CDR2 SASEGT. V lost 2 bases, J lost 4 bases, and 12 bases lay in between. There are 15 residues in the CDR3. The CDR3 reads CASSEQKNGYNEQFF. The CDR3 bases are TGTGCCAGCAGTGAACAGAAGAACGGTTACAATGAGCAGTTCTTC.

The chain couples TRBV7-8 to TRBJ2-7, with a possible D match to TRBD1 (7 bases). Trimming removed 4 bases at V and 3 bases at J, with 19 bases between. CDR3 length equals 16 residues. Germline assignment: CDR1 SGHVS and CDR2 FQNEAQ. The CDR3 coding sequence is TGTGCCAGCAGCTCAGGGGGGCGGGGACTTCTCTACGAGCAGTACTTC. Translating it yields CASSSGGRGLLYEQYF.

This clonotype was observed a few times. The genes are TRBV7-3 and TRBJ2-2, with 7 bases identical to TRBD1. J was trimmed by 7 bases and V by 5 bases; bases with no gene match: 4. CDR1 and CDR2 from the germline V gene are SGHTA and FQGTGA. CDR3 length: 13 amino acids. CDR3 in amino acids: CASSETGVGELFF. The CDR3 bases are TGTGCCAGCAGCGAAACAGGGGTCGGGGAGCTGTTTTTT.

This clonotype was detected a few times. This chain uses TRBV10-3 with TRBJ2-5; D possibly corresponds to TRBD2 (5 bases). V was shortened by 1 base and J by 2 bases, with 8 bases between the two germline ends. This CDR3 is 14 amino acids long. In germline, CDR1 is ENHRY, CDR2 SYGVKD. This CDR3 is CAISEFEGQETQYF. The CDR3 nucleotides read TGTGCCATCAGTGAGTTTGAGGGACAAGAGACCCAGTACTTC.

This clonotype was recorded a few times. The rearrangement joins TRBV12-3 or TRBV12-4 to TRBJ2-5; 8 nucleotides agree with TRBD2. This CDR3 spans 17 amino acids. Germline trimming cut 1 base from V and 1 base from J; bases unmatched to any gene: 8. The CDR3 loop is CASSLGWGGTSQETQYF. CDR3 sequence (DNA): TGTGCCAGCAGTTTAGGTTGGGGGGGGACTAGCCAAGAGACCCAGTACTTC.

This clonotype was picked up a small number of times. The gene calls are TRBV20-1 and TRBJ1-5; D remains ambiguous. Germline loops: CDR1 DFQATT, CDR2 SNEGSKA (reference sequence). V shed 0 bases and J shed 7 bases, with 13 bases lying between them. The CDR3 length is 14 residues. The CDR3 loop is CSARDRASIQPQHF. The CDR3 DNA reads TGCAGTGCTAGAGACCGGGCGTCGATCCAGCCCCAGCATTTT.

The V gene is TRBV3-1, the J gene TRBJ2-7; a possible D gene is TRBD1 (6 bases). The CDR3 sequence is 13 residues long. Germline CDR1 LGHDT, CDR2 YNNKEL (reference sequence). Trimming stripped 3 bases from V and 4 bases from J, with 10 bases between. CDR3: CASSQVRGYEQYF. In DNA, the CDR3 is TGTGCCAGCAGCCAGGTCAGGGGATACGAGCAGTACTTC.

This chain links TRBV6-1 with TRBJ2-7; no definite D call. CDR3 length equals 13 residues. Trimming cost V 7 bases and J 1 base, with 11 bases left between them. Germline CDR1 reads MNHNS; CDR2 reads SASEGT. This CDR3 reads CASTSTLSYEQYF. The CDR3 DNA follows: TGTGCCAGCACCTCGACCCTTTCCTACGAGCAGTACTTC.